These 30 T cell receptor beta chains originate from one sample sequenced in a study of identical twins. TCRdb used MiXCR to reprocess the 5' RACE reads, holding one entry per CDR3 protein. Found here are a few hundred thousand distinct CDR3 sequences, less than 20% of them singletons; the top ten hold 10% to 15%. Sequencing was performed on naive T cells sorted from blood. The receptor source for this set is a man aged 50-60 years in good health.

The sample holds a few counts of this clonotype. The chain recombines TRBV28 with TRBJ2-1, with 13 bases lining up with TRBD2. The V gene's germline CDR1 is MDHEN and CDR2 SYDVKM. V trimming: 5 bases; J trimming: 5 bases; junction bases outside the gene matches: 15. The length of the CDR3 is 19 residues. This CDR3 is CASSPWAKGLAGDNNEQFF. CDR3 nucleotides: TGTGCCAGCAGTCCTTGGGCAAAAGGACTAGCGGGGGATAACAATGAGCAGTTCTTC.

This clonotype has more than one count but fewer than ten. The CDR3 sequence is CASSYGERGGGRETQYF. CDR3 nucleotides: TGTGCCAGCAGTTACGGCGAAAGGGGGGGGGGTCGAGAGACCCAGTACTTC. The chain employs TRBV6-5 and TRBJ2-5; possible D gene TRBD2, 7 bases. The germline CDR1 and CDR2 sequences are MNHEY and SVGAGI. Trimming pared 2 bases from V and 4 bases from J, leaving 20 bases between. The CDR3 loop spans 17 amino acids.

This clonotype appeared many times. The chain joins TRBV7-9 to TRBJ2-7, with 7 bases aligning to TRBD2. The CDR3 is 17 amino acids. With V trimmed by 2 bases and J by 2 bases, 12 bases remained unmatched. Germline CDR1 is SEHNR and CDR2 is FQNEAQ (reference sequence). CDR3 in amino acids: CASSLPFDSGTTYEQYF. The CDR3 DNA sequence: TGTGCCAGCAGCTTACCATTCGACAGCGGGACCACCTACGAGCAGTACTTC.

This clonotype has just a few counts. This chain joins TRBV10-3 and TRBJ2-7; 9 nucleotides align to TRBD2. CDR3 length equals 17 residues. Trimming at V came to 1 base and at J to 2 bases, leaving 9 bases not matched to a gene. CDR1 and CDR2 (germline): ENHRY, SYGVKD. The CDR3: CAISEWGKREATYEQYF. The CDR3 region has the DNA TGTGCCATCAGTGAGTGGGGAAAGCGGGAGGCCACCTACGAGCAGTACTTC.

This chain uses TRBV20-1 with TRBJ1-5, with D maybe TRBD1 (5 bases). Per the germline V gene, CDR1 is DFQATT and CDR2 is SNEGSKA (reference sequence). The CDR3 contains 13 residues. Trimming took 6 bases from V and 4 from J, leaving 13 bases between them. The CDR3 sequence: CSAHGTANQPQHF. CDR3 nucleotide sequence: TGCAGTGCCCACGGGACGGCGAATCAGCCCCAGCATTTT.

This clonotype was detected a few times. The chain uses TRBV6-1 and TRBJ2-3, with D possibly being TRBD2 (6 bases). Trimming pared 5 bases from V and 4 bases from J, leaving 16 bases between. CDR1 is MNHNS and CDR2 is SASEGT in the germline V gene. The CDR3 has 15 residues. CDR3 nucleotides: TGTGCCAGCAGTCCGTGGGGGGAGGAGGCAGATACGCAGTATTTT. Translating it yields CASSPWGEEADTQYF.

In this sample, this clonotype turned up once. This chain joins TRBV11-2 and TRBJ2-2; 7 bases align to TRBD2. The germline V gene encodes CDR1 SGHAT and CDR2 FQNNGV. J lost 7 bases, V lost 5 bases, and 7 bases had no gene match. CDR3 length equals 14 residues. CDR3 loop: CASSPPAGVGELFF. The DNA for the CDR3 is TGTGCCAGCAGCCCCCCCGCGGGAGTCGGGGAGCTGTTTTTT.

The V and J genes are TRBV6-1 and TRBJ2-7; D possibly uses TRBD1 or TRBD2 (5 bases each). V lost 8 bases to trimming and J lost 0 bases, with 11 bases between them. The CDR3 is 13 residues long. Germline CDR1 and CDR2: MNHNS and SASEGT. The CDR3 DNA reads TGTGCCAGCCGAGGGGCTGGCTCCTACGAGCAGTACTTC. Translating gives CASRGAGSYEQYF.

Worth noting for this clonotype: A read error may be the cause here, since a much bigger clone is one base away. The chain couples TRBV7-2 to TRBJ2-1; possibly TRBD2 for D (6 bases). V lost 5 bases, J lost 9 bases, and 20 bases lay in between. The V gene's germline CDR1 is SGHTA and CDR2 FQGNSA. The CDR3 loop spans 15 amino acids. CDR3 nucleotides: TGTGCCAGCAGCGTTACTAGCAGGAGGTTCGGTGAGCAGTTCTTC. It translates to CASSVTSRRFGEQFF.

In this sample, this clonotype turned up a few times. This sequence joins TRBV20-1 and TRBJ2-7, with 10 bases that match TRBD2. This CDR3 has 13 residues. Germline V CDR1 and CDR2: DFQATT, SNEGSKA (reference sequence). Trimming cost V 7 bases and J 2 bases; bases outside gene matches: 5. CDR3 sequence: CSVRTSGPYEQYF. The CDR3, as DNA: TGCAGTGTGAGGACTAGCGGCCCCTACGAGCAGTACTTC.

In this sample, this clonotype turned up many times. The chain uses TRBV6-5 and TRBJ2-2; D not certain. The CDR3 is made up of 14 amino acids. Trimming pared 0 bases from V and 5 bases from J, leaving 7 bases between. Germline V gene data show CDR1 as MNHEY and CDR2 as SVGAGI. CDR3 loop: CASSYSTATGELFF. CDR3 bases: TGTGCCAGCAGTTACTCGACGGCGACCGGGGAGCTGTTTTTT.

This clonotype occurred many times. The chain is built from TRBV5-1 and TRBJ2-1; 7 positions agree with TRBD2. The trim removed 0 bases at V and 6 bases at J, leaving 6 bases unmatched. CDR3 length: 15 amino acids. CDR1 SGHRS and CDR2 YFSETQ come from the germline V gene. As DNA, the CDR3 is TGCGCCAGCAGCTTGGGGTTTACTAGCGTCAATGAGCAGTTCTTC. Protein product: CASSLGFTSVNEQFF.

This chain uses TRBV6-5 with TRBJ2-3; TRBD2 might be the D (5 bases). This CDR3 has 15 amino acids. Per the germline V gene, CDR1 is MNHEY and CDR2 is SVGAGI. V shed 0 bases and J shed 4 bases, with 11 bases lying between them. CDR3 sequence: CASSYSRERADTQYF. The CDR3 DNA is TGTGCCAGCAGTTACTCAAGGGAGCGTGCAGATACGCAGTATTTT.

This clonotype has at least ten counts. The CDR3 DNA follows: TGCAGTGCTAGCGGGAGCCAAGAGACCCAGTACTTC. As protein: CSASGSQETQYF. The J gene is TRBJ2-5, the V gene TRBV20-1; D is perhaps TRBD2 (6 bases). V shed 3 bases and J shed 1 base, with 6 bases lying between them. The germline gives CDR1 DFQATT, CDR2 SNEGSKA (reference sequence). The CDR3 is made up of 12 amino acids.

This clonotype was counted only a few times. The V gene is TRBV18, the J gene TRBJ1-2; 9 bases map to TRBD1. The CDR3 extends over 14 amino acids. Trimming took 4 bases from V and 6 from J; bases not matched to a gene: 6. CDR1 is KGHSH and CDR2 is LQKENI in the germline V gene. The CDR3 is CASSLETGGNGYTF. Written as DNA, the CDR3 is TGTGCCAGCTCACTCGAGACAGGGGGGAATGGCTACACCTTC.

This clonotype came up many times. The V gene is TRBV14, the J gene TRBJ2-7; D is ambiguous. Trimming pared 1 base from V and 6 bases from J, leaving 4 bases between. This CDR3 region has 11 residues. Per germline, CDR1 SGHDN and CDR2 FVKESK. CDR3 region: CASSQGPEQYF. CDR3 coding DNA: TGTGCCAGCAGCCAAGGTCCCGAGCAGTACTTC.

This clonotype was seen at least ten times. The DNA for the CDR3 is TGTGCCAGCAGACCTACGGGTACCGGGGAGCTGTTTTTT. Translated, it gives CASRPTGTGELFF. The chain uses TRBV7-2 and TRBJ2-2, with D unclear. V lost 6 bases to trimming and J lost 5 bases, with 10 bases between them. CDR3 length: 13 residues. Germline-derived CDR1 and CDR2 are SGHTA and FQGNSA.

The sample holds a few counts of this clonotype. This chain uses TRBV5-1 with TRBJ1-1, with 9 positions matching TRBD1. CDR1 is SGHRS, CDR2 YFSETQ, per germline. The V and J ends lost 2 bases and 4 bases, in that order; junction bases with no gene match: 9. This CDR3 is 16 amino acids long. Here the CDR3 reads CASSFYRDRVGTEAFF. CDR3 in DNA: TGCGCCAGCAGCTTCTACCGGGACAGGGTTGGCACTGAAGCTTTCTTT. The entire variable domain, with the rest obtained from reference TRBV5-1 and TRBJ1-1, is as follows: KAGVTQTPRYLIKTRGQQVTLSCSPISGHRSVSWYQQTPGQGLQFLFEYFSETQRNKGNFPGRFSGRQFSNSRSEMNVSTLELGDSALYLCASSFYRDRVGTEAFFGQGTRLTVV.

The chain uses TRBV20-1 and TRBJ2-3, with D tentatively TRBD1 (5 bases). The CDR3 is made up of 14 amino acids. Looked up from germline, CDR1 is DFQATT and CDR2 is SNEGSKA (reference sequence). Between the trimmed V and J ends, which lost 2 bases and 4 bases, there was a span of 13 bases. The CDR3: CSARNKEGADTQYF. The CDR3 nucleotides are TGCAGTGCTAGAAATAAAGAAGGGGCAGATACGCAGTATTTT.

At least ten counts were recorded for this clonotype. The chain is built from TRBV19 and TRBJ1-1; D is ambiguous. The germline V and J ends were trimmed by 3 bases and 3 bases, with 8 bases remaining between them. This CDR3 has 13 residues. Per the germline V gene, CDR1 is LNHDA and CDR2 is SQIVND (reference sequence). The CDR3 loop is CASSIGEYTEAFF. The CDR3 DNA is TGTGCCAGTAGTATCGGAGAGTACACTGAAGCTTTCTTT.

This clonotype was recorded many times. This chain links TRBV20-1 with TRBJ2-2; D gene ambiguous. V was cut by 5 bases and J by 3 bases, with 7 bases left in between. This CDR3 region has 12 residues. In germline, CDR1 is DFQATT, CDR2 SNEGSKA (reference sequence). DNA for the CDR3: TGCAGTGCTGTACGGGACACCGGGGAGCTGTTTTTT. This encodes CSAVRDTGELFF.

This clonotype has a count of ten or more. The V call is TRBV15, the J call TRBJ2-5; D gene unclear. This CDR3 contains 14 residues. Germline V lookup: CDR1 LNHNV, CDR2 YYDKDF (reference sequence). V was trimmed by 2 bases and J by 2 bases, leaving 9 bases between them. DNA of the CDR3: TGTGCCACCAGCAGAACGACTGAGCAAGAGACCCAGTACTTC. Protein sequence: CATSRTTEQETQYF.

This chain joins TRBV10-3 and TRBJ2-2, with 9 nucleotides matching TRBD1. The CDR3 spans 15 residues. CDR1 ENHRY and CDR2 SYGVKD come from the germline V gene. J lost 5 bases, V lost 6 bases, and 7 bases had no gene match. CDR3 amino acids: CAIRGTGIGTGELFF. The DNA for the CDR3 is TGTGCCATCAGGGGGACAGGGATAGGAACCGGGGAGCTGTTTTTT.

This clonotype was seen only a few times. The chain has TRBV12-3 or TRBV12-4 and TRBJ1-1; 9 nucleotides align to TRBD1. The CDR3 covers 14 residues. V lost 5 bases, J lost 4 bases, and 5 bases stayed unmatched. The CDR3, as DNA: TGTGCCAGCAGTCCGACAGGGGGGTTCACTGAAGCTTTCTTT. Encoded protein: CASSPTGGFTEAFF.

This chain connects TRBV6-5 to TRBJ2-1; D is ambiguous. This CDR3 is built from 14 residues. Trimming cost V 3 bases and J 7 bases, with 13 bases left between them. Germline V CDR1 and CDR2: MNHEY, SVGAGI. Here the CDR3 DNA reads TGTGCCAGCAGTTATTTAGATTTGCGTAATGAGCAGTTCTTC. It yields the protein CASSYLDLRNEQFF.

This clonotype was recorded many times. This chain links TRBV20-1 with TRBJ2-1; D is perhaps TRBD1 (5 bases). Germline V gene sequence: CDR1 DFQATT, CDR2 SNEGSKA (reference sequence). CDR3 length equals 16 residues. V lost 3 bases and J 1 base, leaving 16 bases between the germline ends. CDR3 DNA sequence: TGCAGTGCTAGTTCGTATTCCAAGGGGTCCTACAATGAGCAGTTCTTC. This codes for CSASSYSKGSYNEQFF.

This chain connects TRBV7-9 to TRBJ1-1; D gene uncertain. Trimming left V 0 bases short and J 5 bases short, with 7 bases between. The germline gives CDR1 SEHNR, CDR2 FQNEAQ (reference sequence). This CDR3 is 13 amino acids long. CDR3 amino acids: CASSLAVGTEAFF. CDR3 nucleotide sequence: TGTGCCAGCAGCTTAGCGGTAGGGACTGAAGCTTTCTTT.

The V call is TRBV9, the J call TRBJ1-5; D gene uncertain. The germline CDR1 and CDR2 sequences are SGDLS and YYNGEE. This CDR3 contains 15 residues. The germline V and J ends were trimmed by 0 bases and 4 bases, with 11 bases remaining between them. Here the CDR3 reads CASSVGSASNQPQHF. In DNA form, the CDR3 reads TGTGCCAGCAGCGTAGGGTCAGCCTCAAATCAGCCCCAGCATTTT.

The rearrangement links TRBV28 to TRBJ2-4; 12 bases are shared with TRBD1. Germline CDR1 and CDR2: MDHEN and SYDVKM. V gave up 0 bases and J gave up 2 bases; unmatched junction bases: 2. There are 17 residues in the CDR3. The chain's CDR3 is CASSLWGQGASKNIQYF. The CDR3 DNA follows: TGTGCCAGCAGTTTATGGGGACAGGGGGCTTCCAAAAACATTCAGTACTTC.

This clonotype was observed a few times. The chain combines TRBV6-1 with TRBJ2-6; TRBD1 might be the D (6 bases). The V gene's germline CDR1 is MNHNS and CDR2 SASEGT. The CDR3 totals 17 residues. Trimming removed 5 bases at V and 1 base at J, with 15 bases between. CDR3 protein: CASSRTVARSGANVLTF. The DNA of the CDR3 is TGTGCCAGCAGTCGGACAGTCGCCCGTTCTGGGGCCAACGTCCTGACTTTC.